This T cell receptor (beta chain) was obtained from a study of cytomegalovirus exposure and HLA in healthy donors. In its sample, this clone was seen a few times. The CDR3 covers 15 residues. Looked up from germline, CDR1 is SGHNT and CDR2 is YYREEE (reference sequence). The V end lost 1 base, the J end lost 0 bases, and 11 bases lay between the germline ends. The primer mix had 60 Vbeta and 13 Jbeta primers. Libraries were prepared by immunoSEQ multiplex PCR; TCRdb keeps only in-frame clonotypes and omits some of them. The sample has roughly 170,000 clones; almost 80% are singletons. V usage is TRBV5-4 and J usage is TRBJ2-7, with D unclear. This clonotype was obtained from a man in his thirties or forties in good health and CMV-seronegative. Sequencing input: PBMCs. The CDR3, as DNA: TGTGCCAGCAGCTTGAACCCTAATTTCTCCTACGAGCAGTACTTC. Amino acids: CASSLNPNFSYEQYF. The full variable domain, rest sourced from reference TRBV5-4 and TRBJ2-7, is ETGVTQSPTHLIKTRGQQVTLRCSSQSGHNTVSWYQQALGQGPQFIFQYYREEENGRGNFPPRFSGLQFPNYSSELNVNALELDDSALYLCASSLNPNFSYEQYFGPGTRLTVT.